The clone carrying this T cell receptor beta chain was detected ten times or more. Its antigen remains unknown. Molecular-barcoded quantitative 5'-RACE produced these TCR beta libraries. TCRdb reanalysed the 5' RACE reads using MiXCR and keeps one entry per CDR3 protein. The sample yields about 130,000 distinct CDR3 sequences, about 10% seen once. The V gene end was trimmed by 7 bases and the J gene end by 6 bases; junction bases not matched to a gene: 9. The CDR3 extends over 14 amino acids. Germline V gene lookup returns CDR1 MNHNS and CDR2 SASEGT. These data come from a study of CD8 T cells in ankylosing spondylitis. Whole-study findings and limits: A TCR beta motif of 7 or 8 highly homologous variants appeared characteristic of ankylosing spondylitis blood. Some of the motif variants had earlier been found in reactive arthritis patients' fluid and blood.

The chain recombines TRBV6-1 with TRBJ2-4, with 7 nucleotides matching TRBD1. The sequenced sample consisted of blood, either unsorted or a sorted T cell fraction (not recorded which). The TCR sequence derives from a female donor with ankylosing spondylitis or in good health (not recorded which). The CDR3, as DNA: TGTGCCAGCACCCTGTCGGGACAGCTAAACATTCAGTACTTC. Its translation: CASTLSGQLNIQYF.